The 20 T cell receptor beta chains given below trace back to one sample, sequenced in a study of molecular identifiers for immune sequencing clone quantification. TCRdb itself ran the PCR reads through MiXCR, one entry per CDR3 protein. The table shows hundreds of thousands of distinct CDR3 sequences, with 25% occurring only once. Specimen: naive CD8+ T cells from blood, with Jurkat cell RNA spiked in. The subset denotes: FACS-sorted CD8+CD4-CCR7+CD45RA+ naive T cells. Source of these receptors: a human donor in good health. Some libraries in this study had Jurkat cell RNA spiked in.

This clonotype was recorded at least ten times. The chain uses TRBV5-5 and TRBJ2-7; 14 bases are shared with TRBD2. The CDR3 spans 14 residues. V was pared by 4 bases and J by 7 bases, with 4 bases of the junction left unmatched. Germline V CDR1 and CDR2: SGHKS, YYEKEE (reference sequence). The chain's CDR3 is CASSMGLAGVEQYF. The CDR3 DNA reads TGTGCCAGCAGCATGGGACTAGCGGGAGTAGAGCAGTACTTC. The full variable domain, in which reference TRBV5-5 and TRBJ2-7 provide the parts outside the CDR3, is DAGVTQSPTHLIKTRGQQVTLRCSPISGHKSVSWYQQVLGQGPQFIFQYYEKEERGRGNFPDRFSARQFPNYSSELNVNALLLGDSALYLCASSMGLAGVEQYFGPGTRLTVT.

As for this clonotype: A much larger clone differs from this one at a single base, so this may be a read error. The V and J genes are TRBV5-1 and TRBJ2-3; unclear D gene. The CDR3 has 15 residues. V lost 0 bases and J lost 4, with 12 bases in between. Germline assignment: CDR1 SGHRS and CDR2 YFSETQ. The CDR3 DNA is TGCGCCAGCAGCTTGGCAGAGGTCCCTCCAGATACGCAGTATTTT. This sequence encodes CASSLAEVPPDTQYF.

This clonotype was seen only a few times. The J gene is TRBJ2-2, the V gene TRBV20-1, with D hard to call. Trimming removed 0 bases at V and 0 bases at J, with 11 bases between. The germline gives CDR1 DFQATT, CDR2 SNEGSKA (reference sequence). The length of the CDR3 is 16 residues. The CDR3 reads CSARDLRAANTGELFF. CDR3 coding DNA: TGCAGTGCTAGAGATCTAAGGGCAGCGAACACCGGGGAGCTGTTTTTT.

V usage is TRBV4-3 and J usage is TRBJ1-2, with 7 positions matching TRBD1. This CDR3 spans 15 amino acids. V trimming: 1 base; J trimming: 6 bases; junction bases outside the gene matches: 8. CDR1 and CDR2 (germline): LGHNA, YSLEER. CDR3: CASSQGFGTANGYTF. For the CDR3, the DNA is TGCGCCAGCAGCCAAGGGTTCGGGACAGCGAATGGCTACACCTTC.

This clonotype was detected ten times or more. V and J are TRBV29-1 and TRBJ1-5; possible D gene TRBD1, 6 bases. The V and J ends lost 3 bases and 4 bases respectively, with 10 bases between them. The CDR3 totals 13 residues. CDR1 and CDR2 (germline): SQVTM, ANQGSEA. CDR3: CSVETGGNQPQHF. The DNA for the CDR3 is TGCAGCGTTGAGACAGGCGGGAATCAGCCCCAGCATTTT.

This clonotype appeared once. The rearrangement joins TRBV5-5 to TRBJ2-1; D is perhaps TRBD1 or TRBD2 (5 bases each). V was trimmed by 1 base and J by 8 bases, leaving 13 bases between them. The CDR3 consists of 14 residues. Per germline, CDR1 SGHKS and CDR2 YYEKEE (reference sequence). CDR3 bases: TGTGCCAGCAGCTTGTCCCAGGGACGGGATGAGCAGTTCTTC. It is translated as CASSLSQGRDEQFF.

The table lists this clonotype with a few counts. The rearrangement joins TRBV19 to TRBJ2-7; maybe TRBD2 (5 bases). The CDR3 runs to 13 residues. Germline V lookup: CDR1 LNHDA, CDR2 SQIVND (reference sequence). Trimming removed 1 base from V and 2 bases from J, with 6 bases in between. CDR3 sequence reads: CASSIAGTYEQYF. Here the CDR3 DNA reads TGTGCCAGTAGTATAGCGGGGACCTACGAGCAGTACTTC.

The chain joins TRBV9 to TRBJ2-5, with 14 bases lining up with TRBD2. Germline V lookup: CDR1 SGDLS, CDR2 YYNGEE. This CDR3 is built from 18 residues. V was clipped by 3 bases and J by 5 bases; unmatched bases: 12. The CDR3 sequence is CASSALGGTSGSLETQYF. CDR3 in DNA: TGTGCCAGCAGCGCCTTGGGAGGGACTAGCGGGAGTTTGGAGACCCAGTACTTC. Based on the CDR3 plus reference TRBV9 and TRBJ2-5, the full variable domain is DSGVTQTPKHLITATGQRVTLRCSPRSGDLSVYWYQQSLDQGLQFLIQYYNGEERAKGNILERFSAQQFPDLHSELNLSSLELGDSALYFCASSALGGTSGSLETQYFGPGTRLLVL.

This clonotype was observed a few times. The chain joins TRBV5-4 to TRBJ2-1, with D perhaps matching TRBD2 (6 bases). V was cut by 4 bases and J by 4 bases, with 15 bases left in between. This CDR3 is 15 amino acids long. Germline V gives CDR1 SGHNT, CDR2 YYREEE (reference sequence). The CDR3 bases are TGTGCCAGCAGCCACAGCAGGGCGGGGTACAATGAGCAGTTCTTC. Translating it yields CASSHSRAGYNEQFF. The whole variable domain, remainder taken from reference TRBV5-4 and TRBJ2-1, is ETGVTQSPTHLIKTRGQQVTLRCSSQSGHNTVSWYQQALGQGPQFIFQYYREEENGRGNFPPRFSGLQFPNYSSELNVNALELDDSALYLCASSHSRAGYNEQFFGPGTRLTVL.

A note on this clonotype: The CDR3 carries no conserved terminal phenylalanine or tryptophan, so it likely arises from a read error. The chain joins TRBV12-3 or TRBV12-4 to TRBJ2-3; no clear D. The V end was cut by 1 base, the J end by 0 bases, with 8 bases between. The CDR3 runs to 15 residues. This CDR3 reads CASSLGLTSTDTQYL. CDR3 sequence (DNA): TGTGCCAGCAGTTTAGGGCTAACTAGCACAGATACGCAGTATCTT.

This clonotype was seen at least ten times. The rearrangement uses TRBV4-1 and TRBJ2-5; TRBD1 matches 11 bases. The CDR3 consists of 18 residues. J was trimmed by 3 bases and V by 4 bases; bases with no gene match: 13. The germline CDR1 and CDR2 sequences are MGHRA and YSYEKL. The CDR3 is CASSLIGPLGQGEETQYF. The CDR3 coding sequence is TGCGCCAGCAGCCTTATCGGACCCTTGGGACAGGGGGAAGAGACCCAGTACTTC.

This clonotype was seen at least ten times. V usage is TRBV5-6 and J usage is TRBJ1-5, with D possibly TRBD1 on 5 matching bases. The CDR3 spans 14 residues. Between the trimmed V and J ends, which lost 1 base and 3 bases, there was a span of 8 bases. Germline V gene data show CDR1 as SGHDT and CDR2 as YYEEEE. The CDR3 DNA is TGTGCCAGCAGCTTGCGGGGGACCAATCAGCCCCAGCATTTT. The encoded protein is CASSLRGTNQPQHF.

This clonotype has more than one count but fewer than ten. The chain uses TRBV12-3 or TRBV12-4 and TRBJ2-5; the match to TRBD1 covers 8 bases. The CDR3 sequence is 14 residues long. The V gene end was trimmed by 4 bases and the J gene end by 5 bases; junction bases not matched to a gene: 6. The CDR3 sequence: CASSSSGGVETQYF. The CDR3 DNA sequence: TGTGCCAGCAGTTCCTCAGGGGGCGTTGAGACCCAGTACTTC.

CDR3 in amino acids: CASSACSNTGELFF. CDR3 nucleotide sequence: TGTGCCAGTAGTGCCTGTAGCAACACCGGGGAGCTGTTTTTT. The chain employs TRBV19 and TRBJ2-2; the D is unclear. V gave up 5 bases and J gave up 2 bases, with 9 bases separating them. The germline gives CDR1 LNHDA, CDR2 SQIVND (reference sequence). This CDR3 has 14 amino acids.

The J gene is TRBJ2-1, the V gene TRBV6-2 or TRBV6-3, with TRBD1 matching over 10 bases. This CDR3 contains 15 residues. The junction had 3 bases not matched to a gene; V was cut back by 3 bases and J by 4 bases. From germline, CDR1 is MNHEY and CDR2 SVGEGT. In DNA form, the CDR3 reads TGTGCCAGCAGTTATATGGGACAGGGGTACAATGAGCAGTTCTTC. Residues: CASSYMGQGYNEQFF.

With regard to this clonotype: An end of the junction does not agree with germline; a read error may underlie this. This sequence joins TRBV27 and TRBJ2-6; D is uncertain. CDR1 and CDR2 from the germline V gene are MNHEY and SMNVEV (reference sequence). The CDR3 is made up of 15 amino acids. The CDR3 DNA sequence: TGTGACAGCACCCCCGGAGATGCTGGGGCCAACGTCCTGACTTTC. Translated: CDSTPGDAGANVLTF.

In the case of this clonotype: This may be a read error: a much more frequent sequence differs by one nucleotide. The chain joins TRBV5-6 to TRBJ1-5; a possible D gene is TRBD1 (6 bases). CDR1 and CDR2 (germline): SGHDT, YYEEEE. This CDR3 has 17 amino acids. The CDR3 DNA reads TGTGCCAGCAGCCCCTACAGGGAGGGTAGGAGCAATCAGCCCCAGCGTTTT. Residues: CASSPYREGRSNQPQRF.

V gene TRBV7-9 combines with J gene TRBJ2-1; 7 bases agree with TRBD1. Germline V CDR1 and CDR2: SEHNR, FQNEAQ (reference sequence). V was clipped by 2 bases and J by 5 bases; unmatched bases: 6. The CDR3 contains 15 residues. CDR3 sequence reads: CASSLQTGVDNEQFF. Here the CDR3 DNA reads TGTGCCAGCAGCTTACAAACAGGGGTAGACAATGAGCAGTTCTTC. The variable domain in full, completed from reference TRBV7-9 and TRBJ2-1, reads DTGVSQNPRHKITKRGQNVTFRCDPISEHNRLYWYRQTLGQGPEFLTYFQNEAQLEKSRLLSDRFSAERPKGSFSTLEIQRTEQGDSAMYLCASSLQTGVDNEQFFGPGTRLTVL.

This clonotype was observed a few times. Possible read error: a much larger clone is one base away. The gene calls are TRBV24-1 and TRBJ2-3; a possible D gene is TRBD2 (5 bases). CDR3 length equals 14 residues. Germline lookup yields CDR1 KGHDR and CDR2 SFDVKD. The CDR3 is CTTSGGRSTDTQYF. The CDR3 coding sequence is TGTACCACCAGTGGAGGACGGAGCACAGATACGCAGTATTTT.

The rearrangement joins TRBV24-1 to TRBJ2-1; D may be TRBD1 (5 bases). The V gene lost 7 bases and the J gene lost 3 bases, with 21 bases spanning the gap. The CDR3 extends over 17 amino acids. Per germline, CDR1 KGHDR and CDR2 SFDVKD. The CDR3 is CATRNKGRVDYYNEQFF. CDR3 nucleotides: TGTGCCACCAGGAATAAAGGCAGGGTGGATTACTACAATGAGCAGTTCTTC.